A selection of T cell receptor beta chains follows, all from one sample in a study of blood T cells in healthy people across ages. TCRdb re-called the 5' RACE reads with MiXCR, one entry per CDR3 protein. The table lists about 540,000 distinct CDR3 sequences, about 25% of them singletons. These sequences were also reported in another study, on T cells of mothers and their children.

Sequencing used blood. The receptor set was obtained from a boy younger than 18 in good health. Each CDR3 is given with its conserved first and last residue. The D gene is left open where the match is weak. Size tells how often a clone was seen (once, few, many) or the class of an expanded clone, and some rows leave it out.

>NA|NA|TRBV24-1|TRBJ1-4
TGTGCCACCAGGTCCTTTAATGAAAAACTGTTTTTT
CATRSFNEKLFF
>NA|NA|TRBV13|TRBJ2-4
TGTGCCAGCAGCTTCTCAGTGGGAAGACTAGCCAAAAACATTCAGTACTTC
CASSFSVGRLAKNIQYF
>NA|NA|TRBV7-9|TRBJ1-4
TGTGCCAGCAGCTGGACAGTGGGTCCAGGGCCGTTTTTT
CASSWTVGPGPFF
>NA|NA|TRBV7-8|TRBJ2-7
TGTGCCAGCAGCCAAAAACAGTTTGCCCACGAGCAGTACTTC
CASSQKQFAHEQYF
>NA|few|TRBV18|TRBJ2-5
TGTGCCAGCTCACGTGCGGGAATTCAGGAGACCCAGTACTTC
CASSRAGIQETQYF
>TRBD1|few|TRBV5-1|TRBJ1-1
TGCGCCAGCAGCTTGTCGGCGACAGGGGGGACTGAAGCTTTCTTT
CASSLSATGGTEAFF
>NA|few|TRBV2|TRBJ2-7
TGTGCCAGCAGTGTGTCTCTCTACGAGCAGTACTTC
CASSVSLYEQYF
>NA|few|TRBV12-3/TRBV12-4|TRBJ1-1
TGTGCCAGCAGTTTCGGCTCTGAAGCTTTCTTT
CASSFGSEAFF
>NA|NA|TRBV4-1|TRBJ2-4
TGCGCCAGCAGCCGCAGAGGGGGGGGAAACATTCAGTACTTC
CASSRRGGGNIQYF
>NA|NA|TRBV29-1|TRBJ2-2
TGCAGCGTTGAAGATTTCGGGGGTTGGGGCGGGGAGCTGTTTTTT
CSVEDFGGWGGELFF
>TRBD1|NA|TRBV7-9|TRBJ2-7
TGTGCCAGCAGCCAGGGACAGGGTTTTCAGGAGCAGTACTTC
CASSQGQGFQEQYF
>NA|few|TRBV15|TRBJ2-3
TGTGCCACCAGCAGAGAAGGGACTGATACAGATACGCAGTATTTT
CATSREGTDTDTQYF
>NA|NA|TRBV9|TRBJ1-1
TGTGCCAGCAGCGTACCTCTCGGGGGGAACACTGAAGCTTTCTTT
CASSVPLGGNTEAFF
>NA|NA|TRBV2|TRBJ2-6
TGTGCCAGCAGCGGTATATTCTCTGGGGCCAACGTCCTGACTTTC
CASSGIFSGANVLTF
>NA|NA|TRBV12-5|TRBJ1-1
TGTGCTAGTGGTTTCGGAGGTGGCACTGAAGCTTTCTTT
CASGFGGGTEAFF
>TRBD2|NA|TRBV25-1|TRBJ2-3
TGTGCCAGCGCTAGCGGGCCGGCGGGAACGCAGTATTTT
CASASGPAGTQYF
>NA|few|TRBV7-2|TRBJ1-5
TGTGCCAGCAGCTTAGAGCCCAGGGAGGGGGGTCAGCCCCAGCATTTT
CASSLEPREGGQPQHF
>NA|NA|TRBV7-2|TRBJ2-7
TGTGCCAGCAGCGGGAGGGGGCGGGGCACTTCCTACGAGCAGTACTTC
CASSGRGRGTSYEQYF
>NA|NA|TRBV7-2|TRBJ2-7
TGTGCCAGCAGCTCCGGGGGCCACGAGCAGTACTTC
CASSSGGHEQYF
>TRBD1|few|TRBV20-1|TRBJ2-7
TGCAGTGCGGGGGAGACAGGGGGCGTCTACGAGCAGTACTTC
CSAGETGGVYEQYF
>NA|NA|TRBV6-1|TRBJ2-7
TGTGCCAGCAGTGATCCGGGGGCCCCCTACGAGCAGTACTTC
CASSDPGAPYEQYF
>TRBD1|NA|TRBV29-1|TRBJ1-1
TGCAGCGTTCCTAGGACAGGGGCCCTTACAACTGAAGCTTTCTTT
CSVPRTGALTTEAFF
>NA|few|TRBV12-3/TRBV12-4|TRBJ2-7
TGTGCCAGCAGTGAGGAGGCCTACGAGCAGTACTTC
CASSEEAYEQYF
>NA|NA|TRBV7-2|TRBJ1-2
TGTGCCAGCAGCTTGGCGAGGGCCTATGGCTACACCTTC
CASSLARAYGYTF
>NA|NA|TRBV7-9|TRBJ1-4
TGTGCCAGCAGCTTAGTTGGAAGGACTAATGAAAAACTGTTTTTT
CASSLVGRTNEKLFF
>NA|NA|TRBV28|TRBJ2-6
TGTGCCAGCAGTTTACCCGAAGTTGGCAGCTTCTTCTCTGGGGCCAACGTCCTGACTTTC
CASSLPEVGSFFSGANVLTF
>NA|NA|TRBV6-4|TRBJ2-1
TGTGCCAGCAGGGAAACAGGGGGGGACTACAATGAGCAGTTCTTC
CASRETGGDYNEQFF
>TRBD2|few|TRBV10-3|TRBJ2-4
TGTGCCATCAGATTGGGACTAGCGTATGGCAAAAACATTCAGTACTTC
CAIRLGLAYGKNIQYF
>NA|NA|TRBV9|TRBJ2-3
TGTGCCAGCAGCGTAGAGGGGGGAGTGACAGATACGCAGTATTTT
CASSVEGGVTDTQYF
>TRBD2|NA|TRBV12-3/TRBV12-4|TRBJ2-1
TGTGCCAGCAGTCCTAGCGGGCCAGAGCAGTTCTTC
CASSPSGPEQFF
>NA|few|TRBV6-1|TRBJ2-3
TGTGCCAGCAGTGAAGCGAGCAGGTTCACAGATACGCAGTATTTT
CASSEASRFTDTQYF
>TRBD1|NA|TRBV7-3|TRBJ2-7
TGTGCCAGCAGCTTAAGTCAAGGGGGCGTCTACGAGCAGTACTTC
CASSLSQGGVYEQYF
>NA|NA|TRBV4-3|TRBJ1-4
TGCGCCAGCAGCCAAGGTTTGACAGATGCAACTAATGAAAAACTGTTTTTT
CASSQGLTDATNEKLFF
>NA|NA|TRBV5-5|TRBJ1-1
TGTGCCAGCAGCCTTGCTCGGAATTTGAACACTGAAGCTTTCTTT
CASSLARNLNTEAFF
>TRBD1|NA|TRBV4-3|TRBJ1-4
TGCGCCAGCAGCCTGCTGGGACAGGGGCATAATGAAAAACTGTTTTTT
CASSLLGQGHNEKLFF
>TRBD1|many|TRBV2|TRBJ2-7
TGTGCCAGCAGCCGCGACAGGGGACGCTACGAGCAGTACTTC
CASSRDRGRYEQYF
>TRBD1|NA|TRBV24-1|TRBJ2-1
TGTGCCACCAGTGATATAACAGGGGGGAATGAGCAGTTCTTC
CATSDITGGNEQFF
>NA|few|TRBV18|TRBJ2-1
TGTGCCAGCTCACCACCAATACTAGGGACCAATGAGCAGTTCTTC
CASSPPILGTNEQFF
>NA|few|TRBV27|TRBJ1-6
TGTGCCAGCAGTTTCCTGGGACGGTCTAATTCACCCCTCCACTTT
CASSFLGRSNSPLHF
>NA|many|TRBV28|TRBJ1-4
TGTGCCAGCAGTAGGGGAGGCAGCACTAATGAAAAACTGTTTTTT
CASSRGGSTNEKLFF
>TRBD1|few|TRBV7-2|TRBJ2-7
TGTGCCAGCAGCAAACAGGGGACCGACTACGAGCAGTACTTC
CASSKQGTDYEQYF
>TRBD1|few|TRBV4-3|TRBJ2-3
TGCGCCAGCAGCCAGCTACCGGGACAGGGAAACACAGATACGCAGTATTTT
CASSQLPGQGNTDTQYF
>TRBD2|few|TRBV20-1|TRBJ2-1
TGCAGTGCTAGAGATAGCGGGAGGCCGAACAATGAGCAGTTCTTC
CSARDSGRPNNEQFF
>NA|few|TRBV6-5|TRBJ2-7
TGTGCCAGCAGTTACTCGGAGGGGAGGGGACAGTCCTTC
CASSYSEGRGQSF
>TRBD1|few|TRBV27|TRBJ1-4
TGTGCCAGCAAACCAACGACCGGGACAGATAATGAAAAACTGTTTTTT
CASKPTTGTDNEKLFF
>NA|NA|TRBV28|TRBJ1-1
TGTGCCAGCAGTTTCCCAGGGACCAAAAACACTGAAGCTTTCTTT
CASSFPGTKNTEAFF
>NA|few|TRBV29-1|TRBJ1-2
TGCAGCGTTGACCTCCAGTATGGCTACACCTTC
CSVDLQYGYTF
>TRBD1|NA|TRBV4-3|TRBJ1-5
TGCGCCAGCAGCCAGGGTACAGGGGGAGGACAGCCCCAGCATTTT
CASSQGTGGGQPQHF
>NA|many|TRBV6-2/TRBV6-3|TRBJ1-1
TGTGCCAGCAGTTCAATACTCCTAGCGGACACTGAAGCTTTCTTT
CASSSILLADTEAFF
>NA|few|TRBV21-1|TRBJ2-7
TGTGCCAGCAGCAAAGATCCGGGGGACTACGAGCAGTACTTC
CASSKDPGDYEQYF
>NA|NA|TRBV29-1|TRBJ1-2
TGCAGCGTTTACACAACCTATGGCTACACCTTC
CSVYTTYGYTF
>NA|few|TRBV28|TRBJ1-5
TGTGCCAGCGGTTTAAGCAATCAGCCCCAGCATTTT
CASGLSNQPQHF
>NA|few|TRBV11-3|TRBJ1-1
TGTGCCAGCAGCTTAGGGCATAACACTGAAGCTTTCTTT
CASSLGHNTEAFF
>NA|NA|TRBV7-8|TRBJ2-4
TGTGCCAGCAGCTTAGAGGCTTGGCAGGGAGTCTCTCTGTGGCAAAACATTCAGTACTTC
CASSLEAWQGVSLWQNIQYF
>TRBD2|many|TRBV28|TRBJ2-1
TGTGCCAGTGAGCGGGGGGTCACCAATGAGCAGTTCTTC
CASERGVTNEQFF
>TRBD1|few|TRBV28|TRBJ1-5
TGTGCCAGCAGTCCGACAGGGGGAACAGGGCAGCCCCAGCATTTT
CASSPTGGTGQPQHF
>NA|NA|TRBV20-1|TRBJ2-4
TGCAGTGTCGGGACGGAAGGCTCTTTTGCCAAAAACATTCAGTACTTC
CSVGTEGSFAKNIQYF